The rows below give T cell receptor beta chains drawn from one sample of a study of blood T cell repertoires in COVID-19. Generated by immunoSEQ multiplex PCR, the TCRdb table keeps only in-frame clones and is missing some. The sample has under 250,000 clones, around 89% seen once. The source material was peripheral blood. The receptors were sampled from a young man with COVID-19, enrolled during active disease. CDR3s include the opening cysteine and the closing phenylalanine or tryptophan. D genes are given only for firm matches. A clone size is listed for some rows: how often the clone was seen (once, few, many), or a class if it is expanded.

v_call	clone_size	d_call	j_call	cdr3_aa	cdr3_nt
TRBV10-3	NA	TRBD1	TRBJ2-7	CAIRADRGSEQYF	TGTGCCATCAGGGCGGACAGGGGGAGCGAGCAGTACTTC
TRBV19	NA	TRBD1	TRBJ2-2	CASSIGGQGELFF	TGTGCCAGTAGTATAGGGGGACAGGGGGAGCTGTTTTTT
TRBV10-3	NA	TRBD2	TRBJ2-2	CAISESGLAGGPRTGELFF	TGTGCCATCAGTGAGTCGGGACTAGCGGGGGGGCCTCGGACCGGGGAGCTGTTTTTT
TRBV19	NA	TRBD1	TRBJ1-1	CASRQGQGNTEAFF	TGTGCCAGTCGACAGGGCCAAGGGAACACTGAAGCTTTCTTT
TRBV4-3	NA	TRBD1	TRBJ1-4	CASSPRTGGGEKLFF	TGCGCCAGCAGCCCGCGGACAGGGGGTGGAGAAAAACTGTTTTTT
TRBV7-8	NA	TRBD1	TRBJ2-7	CASSLVSRQGAYEQYF	TGTGCCAGCAGCTTAGTATCCCGACAGGGGGCCTACGAGCAGTACTTC
TRBV19	NA	TRBD1	TRBJ1-2	CASSLSAGTGAYKAYGYTF	TGTGCCAGTAGTCTCTCAGCCGGGACAGGGGCCTACAAGGCCTATGGCTACACCTTC
TRBV3-1/TRBV3-2	once	NA	TRBJ2-2	CASSQSVATTGELFF	TGTGCCAGCAGCCAAAGTGTAGCGACCACCGGGGAGCTGTTTTTT
TRBV27	NA	TRBD2	TRBJ2-1	CASSPSGRAYNEQFF	TGTGCCAGCAGTCCCAGCGGGAGGGCCTACAATGAGCAGTTCTTC
TRBV28	NA	NA	TRBJ2-7	CASSQGDSEQYF	TGTGCCAGCAGTCAGGGGGACTCGGAGCAGTACTTC
TRBV18	NA	NA	TRBJ2-1	CASSPPGGTLNNEQFF	TGTGCCAGCTCACCACCGGGCGGGACCCTAAACAATGAGCAGTTCTTC
TRBV14	NA	NA	TRBJ2-7	CAQNQGDSGAFSYEQYF	TGTGCCCAAAATCAAGGAGACTCCGGAGCGTTCTCCTACGAGCAGTACTTC
TRBV5-6	once	TRBD1	TRBJ1-2	CASSWDRVTNYGYTF	TGTGCCAGCAGCTGGGACAGGGTGACGAACTATGGCTACACCTTC
TRBV6-5	NA	NA	TRBJ1-1	CASSSGTRSTEAFF	TGTGCCAGCAGTTCTGGGACTAGAAGTACCGAAGCTTTCTTT
TRBV24-1	NA	NA	TRBJ2-1	CATSDSGTLYNEQFF	TGTGCCACCAGTGATTCGGGGACTTTGTACAATGAGCAGTTCTTC
TRBV11-2	NA	NA	TRBJ1-2	CASSLDRFNGYTF	TGTGCCAGCAGCTTAGACAGGTTCAATGGCTACACCTTC
TRBV5-1	NA	TRBD1	TRBJ1-1	CASRRQGAVGNTEAFF	TGCGCCAGCAGGAGACAGGGGGCGGTGGGGAACACTGAAGCTTTCTTT
TRBV5-4	NA	TRBD1	TRBJ1-1	CASSSDRDTEAFF	TGTGCCAGCAGCAGTGACAGGGACACTGAAGCTTTCTTT
TRBV30	NA	NA	TRBJ1-1	CAWSVLLNTEAFF	TGTGCCTGGAGTGTACTCTTGAACACTGAAGCTTTCTTT
TRBV5-6	NA	NA	TRBJ1-2	CASSFGTGLGLDYGYTF	TGTGCCAGCAGCTTCGGTACAGGGCTGGGGTTAGACTATGGCTACACCTTC
TRBV19	NA	TRBD1	TRBJ2-7	CASSTTGGVYEQYF	TGTGCCAGTAGTACTACAGGGGGCGTTTACGAGCAGTACTTC
TRBV20-1	NA	TRBD1	TRBJ2-7	CSAGTGYEQYF	TGCAGTGCTGGGACAGGATACGAGCAGTACTTC
TRBV3-1/TRBV3-2	NA	TRBD1	TRBJ1-2	CASSQRGTGHGYTF	TGTGCCAGCAGCCAACGAGGGACAGGACATGGCTACACCTTC
TRBV5-1	NA	TRBD2	TRBJ2-2	CASSLAGSGGPNTGELFF	TGCGCCAGCAGCTTGGCAGGTAGCGGGGGGCCAAACACCGGGGAGCTGTTTTTT
TRBV7-9	NA	NA	TRBJ2-1	CASSPAGYSYNEQFF	TGTGCCAGCAGCCCCGCGGGTTACTCCTACAATGAGCAGTTCTTC
TRBV19	NA	NA	TRBJ2-1	CATRGWRVATNNEQFF	TGTGCCACTAGGGGATGGAGGGTAGCGACGAACAATGAGCAGTTCTTC
TRBV21-1	NA	NA	TRBJ2-4	CASSESAGGGVTKNIQYF	TGTGCCAGCAGCGAGTCGGCGGGCGGGGGAGTCACCAAAAACATTCAGTACTTC
TRBV5-6	NA	TRBD2	TRBJ2-7	CASSLGGGYPYEQYF	TGTGCCAGCAGCTTGGGGGGAGGGTACCCCTACGAGCAGTACTTC
TRBV5-1	NA	NA	TRBJ2-1	CASSLGGYPYGSYNEQFF	TGCGCCAGCAGCTTGGGGGGCTACCCGTATGGATCCTACAATGAGCAGTTCTTC
TRBV29-1	once	NA	TRBJ2-7	CSVRGGMVYEQYF	TGCAGCGTTCGAGGGGGAATGGTCTACGAGCAGTACTTC
TRBV7-9	NA	TRBD2	TRBJ2-1	CARSSATTWRGGYNEQFF	TGTGCCAGGTCTTCGGCAACGACGTGGCGGGGGGGGTACAATGAGCAGTTCTTC
TRBV4-1	NA	TRBD1	TRBJ2-3	CASSRGQGVSTDTQYF	TGCGCCAGCAGCCGCGGACAGGGAGTTAGCACAGATACGCAGTATTTT
TRBV5-1	NA	NA	TRBJ2-7	CASSQGGRGRYEQYF	TGCGCCAGCAGCCAAGGCGGCAGGGGGAGGTACGAGCAGTACTTC
TRBV27	NA	TRBD1	TRBJ1-2	CASRNRGHGYTF	TGTGCCAGCAGGAACAGGGGCCATGGCTACACCTTC
TRBV19	NA	TRBD1	TRBJ1-2	CASSAPKAQGAFGYTF	TGTGCCAGTAGTGCTCCCAAGGCCCAGGGGGCGTTTGGCTACACCTTC
TRBV28	few	NA	TRBJ1-6	CASSSLRVSPLHF	TGTGCCAGCAGTTCCCTCAGGGTCTCACCCCTCCACTTT
TRBV11-3	NA	NA	TRBJ2-3	CASSLGSTSTDTQYF	TGTGCCAGCAGCTTGGGGAGTACTAGCACAGATACGCAGTATTTT
TRBV6-6	NA	TRBD1	TRBJ2-7	CASSLETGVYEQYF	TGTGCCAGCAGTTTAGAGACAGGGGTATACGAGCAGTACTTC
TRBV20-1	NA	NA	TRBJ2-1	CSARYREQFF	TGCAGTGCTAGATACAGGGAGCAGTTCTTC
TRBV2	few	NA	TRBJ1-5	CASSELTTGRQPQHF	TGTGCCAGCAGTGAATTAACAACAGGTCGGCAGCCCCAGCATTTT
TRBV11-2	NA	TRBD2	TRBJ2-3	CASSSPGLAGGPDTDTQYF	TGTGCCAGCAGCTCGCCGGGACTAGCGGGGGGGCCGGACACAGATACGCAGTATTTT